The entry below describes one T cell receptor (beta chain). In the source study's methods: Each donor had about 95,000 to nearly 550,000 clonotypes. MiXCR was run by TCRdb on the 5' RACE reads, yielding one entry per CDR3 protein. The authors' filters were not applied to this entry. This table has a few hundred thousand distinct CDR3 sequences, about 28% appearing once. These data come from a study of identical twins' blood T cells. This CDR3 comprises 14 residues. V dropped 2 bases and J dropped 7 bases, with 14 bases sitting between them. This clonotype was obtained from a woman aged 18 to 55 in good health. The source material was PBMCs. The chain joins TRBV12-3 or TRBV12-4 to TRBJ1-2; D may be TRBD1 (5 bases). CDR3 loop: CASSLQGLAIGYTF. Written as DNA, the CDR3 is TGTGCCAGCAGTTTACAGGGTCTAGCCATTGGCTACACCTTC.